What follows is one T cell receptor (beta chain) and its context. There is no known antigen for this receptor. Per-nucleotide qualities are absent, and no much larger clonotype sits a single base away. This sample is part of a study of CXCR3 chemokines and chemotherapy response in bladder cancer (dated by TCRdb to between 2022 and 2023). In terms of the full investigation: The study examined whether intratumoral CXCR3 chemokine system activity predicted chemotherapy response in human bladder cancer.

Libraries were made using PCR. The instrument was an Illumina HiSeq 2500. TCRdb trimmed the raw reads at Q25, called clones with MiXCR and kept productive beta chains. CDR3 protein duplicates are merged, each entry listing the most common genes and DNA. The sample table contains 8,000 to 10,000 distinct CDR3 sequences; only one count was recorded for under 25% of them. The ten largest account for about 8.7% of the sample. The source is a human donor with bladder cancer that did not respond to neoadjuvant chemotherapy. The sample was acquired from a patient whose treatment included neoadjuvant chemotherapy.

The CDR3 loop reads CASSYSKGAEAFF. The nucleotide sequence is given as TGTGCCAGCAGTTACAGCAAGGGGGCTGAAGCTTTCTTT. This receptor chain uses TRBV2 and TRBJ1-1; TRBD1 could be the D gene, as 6 bases match. The CDR3 runs 13 amino acids, cysteine and phenylalanine included. Just CDR3 DNA is preserved here, 39 bases in frame from base 1. Trimming at the junction amounts to 5 bases on V and 6 bases on J, and the germline ends lie 13 bases apart. Taken from the germline V gene, the CDR1 and CDR2 loops are SNHLY and FYNNEI.